This T cell receptor (beta chain) was identified during a study of blood T cell repertoires in COVID-19 (dated by TCRdb to 2020 to 2022). General notes on the study: Samples from collaborators originated in the United States, Italy and Spain and spanned both the acute and convalescent phases of COVID-19. The prospective study material was composed of cDNA or gDNA derived from T cells, B-cell-depleted T cells, or PBMCs. Deeply sampled blood TCRbeta repertoires from subjects exposed to, actively infected with, or recovered from COVID-19 were included in the dataset. A freely available public database, intended as a resource for researchers studying the immune response to SARS-CoV-2, is where the repertoires were released. The samples were drawn from two sources: the first 160 participants of the ongoing ImmuneRACE study, and fewer than 1,500 subjects contributed by 6 global collaborators. A de-identified subject ID, COVID-19 status, age in years and sex were almost always included in the sample metadata. Where HLA class I and class II types were available, the types were taken from metadata supplied by the sample provider, not from assay-based typing. Study-wide findings and limitations: Clinical and demographic metadata were provided uncurated, with the amount varying by source and participant.

Taken from cysteine to phenylalanine, the CDR3 has 15 residues. The entry retains the CDR3 DNA only, 45 bases that are in frame from base 1. The germline V gene (reference sequence) gives CDR1 as DFQATT and CDR2 as SNEGSKA. V loses 6 bases of germline sequence and J loses 9 bases, and the interval between the two ends is 24 bases. This clone was recorded many times. No antigen is known for it. There are no base qualities to consult, and no much larger clone falls within one base. TCRbeta CDR3 regions were amplified from genomic DNA using the immunoSEQ Assay, a bias-controlled multiplex PCR. On the study's bioinformatics: Nucleated cell counts per sample were estimated from amplification of reference gene primers within the assay. To quantify the absolute abundance of each unique TCRbeta CDR3 rearrangement, sequence reads were collapsed and filtered. For each sample, productive Simpson clonality was calculated as the square root of Simpson's diversity index across productive rearrangements. The source is immuneACCESS, and TCRdb retained only in-frame sequences with V and J called. Part of the clones is not carried over; for the studies checked, unresolved V genes explain less than half of this, and the remainder is unexplained. V, J and clone size are those of that table, while D and trimming were read from the DNA. For this sample there are fewer than 300,000 clones; approximately 80% appear just once. The ten largest clones capture 5% of the sample.

Participants in the prospective study were enrolled through a virtual design, were aged roughly 18 to 100 years, and lived in roughly 24 United States geographic areas. In the prospective study, cohorts were assigned on the basis of participant-reported clinical history obtained from a screening survey and a study questionnaire. Exposed participants were defined as having been in contact with someone with a PCR-confirmed or clinician-diagnosed COVID-19 case within 2 weeks of study entry. In the prospective study, mobile phlebotomists collected whole blood, serum and a nasopharyngeal or oropharyngeal swab from each participant. Additional blood draws and questionnaires over an approximately 2-month period could optionally be provided by prospective study participants. Before DNA extraction, blood samples from the prospective study were shipped at room temperature or frozen.

The receptor chain draws on TRBV20-1 and TRBJ2-1, and the D gene may be TRBD2, 5 bases matching. The sequence was obtained from a man aged 35 to 55 who had been exposed to COVID-19. The sample was PBMCs or T cells enriched from blood (not recorded which). The base sequence is TGCAGTGCAAGTGGAAGCGGCGACTTTGGTAGTGAGCAGTTCTTC. This encodes CSASGSGDFGSEQFF.